This is a list of T cell receptor beta chains from one sample in a study of blood T cell repertoires in COVID-19. Measured with immunoSEQ multiplex PCR; TCRdb has only the in-frame clones, and not every one. The sample lists under 200,000 clones; around 83% were seen once. Sequenced: peripheral blood. These TCRs come from a human donor in a cohort sampled during active COVID-19. Both conserved end residues are part of each CDR3. D genes are given only for firm matches. The size of a clone is reported for some rows only, either as once, few or many, or as a class for expanded clones.

size,D,J,V,CDR3,DNA
few,TRBD2,TRBJ2-5,TRBV4-1,CASSGTGPGRGETQYF,TGCGCCAGCAGCGGTACGGGACCCGGGAGGGGAGAGACCCAGTACTTC
NA,NA,TRBJ2-1,TRBV6-2/TRBV6-3,CASSPPSANNEQFF,TGTGCCAGCAGCCCGCCGAGTGCAAACAATGAGCAGTTCTTC
NA,TRBD2,TRBJ2-1,TRBV7-2,CASSSTSGRGQVEQFF,TGTGCCAGCAGCTCCACTAGCGGGAGAGGTCAGGTTGAACAGTTCTTC
NA,NA,TRBJ2-3,TRBV5-4,CASSLAGPSTDTQYF,TGTGCCAGCAGCTTGGCTGGGCCGAGCACAGATACGCAGTATTTT
few,TRBD2,TRBJ2-1,TRBV7-9,CASSRTSGGVWFF,TGTGCCAGCAGCCGGACTAGCGGGGGGGTATGGTTCTTC
NA,NA,TRBJ1-2,TRBV6-5,CASLHPQGPYGYTF,TGTGCCAGCCTACACCCCCAGGGCCCCTATGGCTACACCTTC
NA,NA,TRBJ1-2,TRBV6-2/TRBV6-3,CASSTTGNYGYTF,TGTGCCAGCAGCACTACAGGCAACTATGGCTACACCTTC
NA,NA,TRBJ1-2,TRBV3-1/TRBV3-2,CASSPGLRGGYGYTF,TGTGCCAGCAGCCCGGGCCTCAGGGGCGGCTATGGCTACACCTTC
NA,NA,TRBJ2-7,TRBV6-5,CASSYGALGSYEQYF,TGTGCCAGCAGTTACGGGGCCCTCGGTTCCTACGAGCAGTACTTC
NA,NA,TRBJ2-3,TRBV24-1,CATSGGIHTDTQYF,TGTGCCACCAGTGGGGGCATCCACACAGATACGCAGTATTTT
NA,NA,TRBJ2-7,TRBV6-5,CASSYSGALSYEQYF,TGTGCCAGCAGTTACTCAGGGGCCCTCTCCTACGAGCAGTACTTC
NA,NA,TRBJ2-7,TRBV7-2,CASSLHAGTYEQYF,TGTGCCAGCAGCTTACATGCAGGGACCTACGAGCAGTACTTC
NA,NA,TRBJ1-5,TRBV7-3,CASSLTKGHSSNQPQHF,TGTGCCAGCAGCTTAACCAAGGGACATTCTAGCAATCAGCCCCAGCATTTT
NA,NA,TRBJ1-2,TRBV28,CASIPEGPNYGYTF,TGTGCCAGCATTCCGGAGGGTCCTAACTATGGCTACACCTTC
NA,NA,TRBJ1-5,TRBV2,CASSVRGGGNQPQHF,TGTGCCAGCAGTGTGAGGGGGGGAGGCAATCAGCCCCAGCATTTT
NA,TRBD2,TRBJ2-1,TRBV6-2/TRBV6-3,CASSSLAGDYNEQFF,TGTGCCAGCAGTTCGCTAGCGGGGGATTACAATGAGCAGTTCTTC
NA,NA,TRBJ2-7,TRBV18,CASSSPVGVTYEQYF,TGTGCCAGCTCATCGCCGGTCGGGGTGACTTACGAGCAGTACTTC
once,NA,TRBJ2-1,TRBV5-4,CASSTIQGDYNEQFF,TGTGCCAGCAGCACGATCCAGGGTGACTACAATGAGCAGTTCTTC
NA,NA,TRBJ2-2,TRBV7-3,CASSQTVGVGGELFF,TGTGCCAGCAGCCAAACGGTCGGGGTGGGCGGGGAGCTGTTTTTT
NA,TRBD2,TRBJ2-7,TRBV5-4,CASSGTSGHAYEQYF,TGTGCCAGCAGCGGGACTAGCGGTCACGCCTACGAGCAGTACTTC
NA,TRBD1,TRBJ2-7,TRBV5-1,CASSWGTGDYEQYF,TGCGCCAGCAGCTGGGGGACAGGGGACTACGAGCAGTACTTC
NA,NA,TRBJ1-4,TRBV4-2,CASSQEGASTSTNEKLFF,TGTGCCAGCAGCCAAGAAGGGGCAAGCACTTCAACTAATGAAAAACTGTTTTTT
NA,NA,TRBJ1-2,TRBV9,CASSVGGGDGYTF,TGTGCCAGCAGCGTAGGCGGAGGAGACGGCTACACCTTC
few,TRBD2,TRBJ2-7,TRBV6-6,CASSPPGTTPYEQYF,TGTGCCAGCAGCCCACCAGGGACTACCCCTTACGAGCAGTACTTC
NA,NA,TRBJ2-7,TRBV4-1,CASSQDRGSSYEQYF,TGCGCCAGCAGCCAAGATAGGGGGTCCTCCTACGAGCAGTACTTC
NA,NA,TRBJ2-1,TRBV20-1,CSASQGNEQFF,TGCAGTGCTAGTCAGGGGAATGAGCAGTTCTTC
NA,TRBD1,TRBJ1-3,TRBV2,CASRRQGPGNTIYF,TGTGCCAGCAGGAGACAGGGCCCTGGAAACACCATATATTTT
NA,TRBD1,TRBJ2-2,TRBV5-4,CASSGGTGKDTGELFF,TGTGCCAGCAGCGGGGGGACAGGGAAGGACACCGGGGAGCTGTTTTTT
NA,NA,TRBJ1-6,TRBV18,CASSPNHTPGYNSPLHF,TGTGCCAGCTCACCTAACCATACACCGGGGTATAATTCACCCCTCCACTTT
NA,TRBD1,TRBJ2-7,TRBV7-9,CASSLWTGKSYEQYF,TGTGCCAGCAGTTTATGGACAGGGAAATCCTACGAGCAGTACTTC
NA,TRBD1,TRBJ1-1,TRBV7-9,CASSLASGRGAEAFF,TGTGCCAGCAGCTTAGCATCGGGCAGGGGGGCTGAAGCTTTCTTT